The clone carrying this TCR beta chain was counted only a few times. Germline values: CDR1 MNHEY, CDR2 SMNVEV (reference sequence). V lost 3 bases and J lost 0, with 14 bases in between. The CDR3 length is 16 residues. The sample is drawn from a study of T-cell reconstitution after alpha-beta-depleted transplantation in children. A TCRbeta library incorporating unique molecular identifiers was prepared. TCRdb re-analysed the PCR reads in MiXCR, keeping a single row per CDR3 protein. In the table there are approximately 240,000 distinct CDR3 sequences, around 9.6% of which are singletons. The chain carries TRBV27 and TRBJ1-1, with D maybe TRBD1 (6 bases). This sequence was found in a human donor who donated a stem cell graft to a child with acute lymphoblastic leukemia. The sequencing used PBMCs from the stem cell graft donor, collected from the stem cell graft. The CDR3 region has the DNA TGTGCCAGCAGTTTCCTCGGGGGGCCCATGAACACTGAAGCTTTCTTT. Translation gives CASSFLGGPMNTEAFF.